This T cell receptor (beta chain) was documented in a study of shared clonotypes between healthy human individuals. After removal of 0 bases from V and 7 bases from J, the junction contained 6 bases not matched to a gene. Germline CDR1 and CDR2: LGHNA and YSLEER. The CDR3 contains 14 residues. This table comes from immunoSEQ multiplex PCR, and its TCRdb copy is limited to in-frame clones, with some not included. Seen here are a few hundred thousand clones, around 90% observed once, and the top ten hold around 15%. The specimen sequenced was memory CD8+ T cells sorted from blood. Described subset: CD45RO+ cells pooled with CCR7-negative TemRA cells. This rearrangement joins TRBV4-3 to TRBJ2-7; TRBD2 agrees at 7 bases. The clonotype comes from a man aged 18 to 35 in good health. The CDR3 DNA sequence: TGCGCCAGCAGCCAAGATGCGGGAGCGGGGGAGCAGTACTTC. It codes for CASSQDAGAGEQYF.